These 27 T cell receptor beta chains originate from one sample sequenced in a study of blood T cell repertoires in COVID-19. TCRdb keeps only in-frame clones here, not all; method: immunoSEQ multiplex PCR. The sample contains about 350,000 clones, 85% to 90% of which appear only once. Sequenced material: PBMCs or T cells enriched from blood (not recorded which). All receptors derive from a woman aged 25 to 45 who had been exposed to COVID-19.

The CDR3 protein is CSVEDQAFGTGYYGYTF. The CDR3 region has the DNA TGCAGCGTTGAAGATCAAGCTTTCGGGACAGGGTACTATGGCTACACCTTC. The gene calls are TRBV29-1 and TRBJ1-2; 9 bases align to TRBD1. Germline trimming cut 0 bases from V and 3 bases from J; bases unmatched to any gene: 11. The CDR3 spans 17 residues. The germline V gene has CDR1 SQVTM and CDR2 ANQGSEA.

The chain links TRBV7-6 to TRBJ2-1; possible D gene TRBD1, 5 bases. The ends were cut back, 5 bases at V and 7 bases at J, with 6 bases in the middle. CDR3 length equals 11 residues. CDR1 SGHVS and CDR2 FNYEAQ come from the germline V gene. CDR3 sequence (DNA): TGTGCCAGCAGCCCAGGGAATGAGCAGTTCTTC. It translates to CASSPGNEQFF.

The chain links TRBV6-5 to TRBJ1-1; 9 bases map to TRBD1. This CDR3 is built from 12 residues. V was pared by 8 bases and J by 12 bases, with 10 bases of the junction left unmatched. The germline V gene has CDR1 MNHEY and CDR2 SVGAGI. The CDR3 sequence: CASANLGQGPFF. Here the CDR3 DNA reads TGTGCCAGCGCGAATTTGGGACAGGGACCTTTCTTT.

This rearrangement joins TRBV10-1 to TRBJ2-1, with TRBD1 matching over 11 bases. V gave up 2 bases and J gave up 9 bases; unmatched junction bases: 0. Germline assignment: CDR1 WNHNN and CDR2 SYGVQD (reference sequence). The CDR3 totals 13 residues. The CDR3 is CASSEGTGGEQFF. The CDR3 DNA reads TGCGCCAGCAGTGAGGGGACAGGGGGTGAGCAGTTCTTC.

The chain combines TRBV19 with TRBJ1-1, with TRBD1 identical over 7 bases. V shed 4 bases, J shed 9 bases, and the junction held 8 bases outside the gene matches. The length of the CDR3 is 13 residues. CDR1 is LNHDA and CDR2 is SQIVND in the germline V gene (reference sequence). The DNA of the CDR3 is TGTGCCAGTAGTACCTCCGGGACAGCAAAAGCTTTCTTT. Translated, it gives CASSTSGTAKAFF.

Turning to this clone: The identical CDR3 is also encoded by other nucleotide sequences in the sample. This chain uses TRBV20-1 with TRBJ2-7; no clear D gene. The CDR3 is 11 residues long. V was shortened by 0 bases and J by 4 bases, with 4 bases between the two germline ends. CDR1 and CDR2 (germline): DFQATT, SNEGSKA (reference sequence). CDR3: CSARERYEQYF. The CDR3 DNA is TGCAGTGCTAGAGAGAGATACGAGCAGTACTTC.

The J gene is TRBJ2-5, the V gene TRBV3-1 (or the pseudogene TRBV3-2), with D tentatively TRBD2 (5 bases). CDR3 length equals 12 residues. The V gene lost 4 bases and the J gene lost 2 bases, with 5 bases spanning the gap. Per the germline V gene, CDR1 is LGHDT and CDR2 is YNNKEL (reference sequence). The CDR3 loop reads CASSRGQETQYF. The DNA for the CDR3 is TGTGCCAGCAGCCGAGGGCAAGAGACCCAGTACTTC.

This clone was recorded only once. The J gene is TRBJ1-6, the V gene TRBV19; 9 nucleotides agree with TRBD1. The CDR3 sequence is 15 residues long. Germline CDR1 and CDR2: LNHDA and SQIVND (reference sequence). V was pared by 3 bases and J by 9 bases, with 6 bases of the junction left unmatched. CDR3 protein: CASSITGTGRSPLHF. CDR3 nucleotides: TGTGCCAGTAGTATTACGGGGACAGGGCGTTCACCCCTCCACTTT.

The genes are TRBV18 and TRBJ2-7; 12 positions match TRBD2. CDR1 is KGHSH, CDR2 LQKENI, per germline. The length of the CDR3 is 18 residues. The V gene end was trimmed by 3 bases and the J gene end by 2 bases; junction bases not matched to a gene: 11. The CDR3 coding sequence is TGTGCCAGCTCACCGAACGCTCTCCTAGCGGGAGGGACCTACGAGCAGTACTTC. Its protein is CASSPNALLAGGTYEQYF.

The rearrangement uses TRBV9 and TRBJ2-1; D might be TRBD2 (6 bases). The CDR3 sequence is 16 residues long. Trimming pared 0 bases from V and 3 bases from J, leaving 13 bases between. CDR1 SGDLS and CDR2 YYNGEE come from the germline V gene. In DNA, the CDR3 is TGTGCCAGCAGCGTAGGGCGGGACTCAAACTACAATGAGCAGTTCTTC. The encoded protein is CASSVGRDSNYNEQFF.

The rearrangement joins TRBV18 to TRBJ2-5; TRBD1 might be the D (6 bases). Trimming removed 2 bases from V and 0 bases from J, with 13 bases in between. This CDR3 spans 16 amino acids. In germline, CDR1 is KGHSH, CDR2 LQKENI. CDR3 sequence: CASSPWAGEYQETQYF. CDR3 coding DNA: TGTGCCAGCTCACCATGGGCAGGGGAGTACCAAGAGACCCAGTACTTC.

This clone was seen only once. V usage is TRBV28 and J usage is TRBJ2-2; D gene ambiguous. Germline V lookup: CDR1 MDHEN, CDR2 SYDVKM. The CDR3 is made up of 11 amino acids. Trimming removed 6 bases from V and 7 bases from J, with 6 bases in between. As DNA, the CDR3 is TGTGCCAGCAGGTCCTTCGGGGAGCTGTTTTTT. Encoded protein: CASRSFGELFF.

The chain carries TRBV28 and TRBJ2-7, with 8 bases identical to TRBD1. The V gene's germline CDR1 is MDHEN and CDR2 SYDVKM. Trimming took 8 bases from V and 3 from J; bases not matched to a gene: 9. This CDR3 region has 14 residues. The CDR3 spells CASLSGGADYEQYF. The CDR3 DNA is TGTGCCAGCCTTTCAGGGGGCGCGGACTACGAGCAGTACTTC.

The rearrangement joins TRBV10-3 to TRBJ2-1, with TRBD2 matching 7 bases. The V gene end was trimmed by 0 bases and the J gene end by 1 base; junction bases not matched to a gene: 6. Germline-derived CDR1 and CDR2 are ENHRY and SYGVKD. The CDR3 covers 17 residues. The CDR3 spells CAISESRAGASYNEQFF. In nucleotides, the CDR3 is TGTGCCATCAGTGAGTCGAGGGCGGGAGCTTCCTACAATGAGCAGTTCTTC.

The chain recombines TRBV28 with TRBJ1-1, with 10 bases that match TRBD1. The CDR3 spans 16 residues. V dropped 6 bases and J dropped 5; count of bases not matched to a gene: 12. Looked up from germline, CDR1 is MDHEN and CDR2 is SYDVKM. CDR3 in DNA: TGTGCCAGCAGACTGGGACAGGGGAGATTGTGGACTGAAGCTTTCTTT. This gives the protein CASRLGQGRLWTEAFF. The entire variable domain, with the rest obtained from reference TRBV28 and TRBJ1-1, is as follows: DVKVTQSSRYLVKRTGEKVFLECVQDMDHENMFWYRQDPGLGLRLIYFSYDVKMKEKGDIPEGYSVSREKKERFSLILESASTNQTSMYLCASRLGQGRLWTEAFFGQGTRLTVV.

The DNA for the CDR3 is TGTGCCAGCAGCCTTGGCCAGGACTGGGATACGCAGTATTTT. As protein: CASSLGQDWDTQYF. The genes are TRBV7-9 and TRBJ2-3, with a weak D call TRBD2 (5 bases). V gave up 5 bases and J gave up 6 bases, with 15 bases separating them. The CDR3 sequence is 14 residues long. Per the germline V gene, CDR1 is SEHNR and CDR2 is FQNEAQ (reference sequence).

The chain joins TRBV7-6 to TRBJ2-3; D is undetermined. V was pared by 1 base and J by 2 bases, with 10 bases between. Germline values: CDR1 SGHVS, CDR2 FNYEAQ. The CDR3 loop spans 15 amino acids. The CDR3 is CASSLGQQYTDTQYF. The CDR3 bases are TGTGCCAGCAGCTTAGGGCAACAGTACACAGATACGCAGTATTTT. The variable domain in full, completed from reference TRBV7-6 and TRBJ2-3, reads GAGVSQSPRYKVTKRGQDVALRCDPISGHVSLYWYRQALGQGPEFLTYFNYEAQQDKSGLPNDRFSAERPEGSISTLTIQRTEQRDSAMYRCASSLGQQYTDTQYFGPGTRLTVL.

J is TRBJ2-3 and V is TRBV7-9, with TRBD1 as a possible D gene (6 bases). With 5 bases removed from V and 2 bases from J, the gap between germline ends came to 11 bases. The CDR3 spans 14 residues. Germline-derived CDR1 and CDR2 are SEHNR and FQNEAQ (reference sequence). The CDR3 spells CASSPTGNTDTQYF. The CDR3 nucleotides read TGTGCCAGCAGCCCAACAGGGAACACAGATACGCAGTATTTT.

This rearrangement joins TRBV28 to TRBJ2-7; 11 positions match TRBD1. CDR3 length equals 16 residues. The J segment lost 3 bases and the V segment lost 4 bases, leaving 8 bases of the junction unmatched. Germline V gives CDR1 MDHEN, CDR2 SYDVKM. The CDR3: CASSYARTGGHYEQYF. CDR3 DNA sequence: TGTGCCAGCAGTTACGCAAGGACAGGGGGCCACTACGAGCAGTACTTC.

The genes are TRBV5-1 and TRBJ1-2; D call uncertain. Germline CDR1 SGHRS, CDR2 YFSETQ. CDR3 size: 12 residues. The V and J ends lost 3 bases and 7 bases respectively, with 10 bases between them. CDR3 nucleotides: TGCGCCAGCAGCTCCTCGGAGGTTGGCTACACCTTC. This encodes CASSSSEVGYTF.

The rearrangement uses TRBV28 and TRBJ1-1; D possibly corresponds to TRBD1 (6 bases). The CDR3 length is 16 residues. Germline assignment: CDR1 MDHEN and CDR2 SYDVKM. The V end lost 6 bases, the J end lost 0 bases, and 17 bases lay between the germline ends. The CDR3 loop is CASSATGRSMNTEAFF. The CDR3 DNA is TGTGCCAGCAGCGCCACAGGGCGTAGCATGAACACTGAAGCTTTCTTT. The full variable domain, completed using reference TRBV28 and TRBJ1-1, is DVKVTQSSRYLVKRTGEKVFLECVQDMDHENMFWYRQDPGLGLRLIYFSYDVKMKEKGDIPEGYSVSREKKERFSLILESASTNQTSMYLCASSATGRSMNTEAFFGQGTRLTVV.

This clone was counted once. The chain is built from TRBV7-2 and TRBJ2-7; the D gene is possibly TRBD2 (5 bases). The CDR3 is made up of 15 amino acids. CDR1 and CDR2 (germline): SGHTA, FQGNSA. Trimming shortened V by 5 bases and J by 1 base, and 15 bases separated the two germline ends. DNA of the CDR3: TGTGCCAGCAGCCCGGTAGAGGGCGTATCCTACGAGCAGTACTTC. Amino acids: CASSPVEGVSYEQYF.

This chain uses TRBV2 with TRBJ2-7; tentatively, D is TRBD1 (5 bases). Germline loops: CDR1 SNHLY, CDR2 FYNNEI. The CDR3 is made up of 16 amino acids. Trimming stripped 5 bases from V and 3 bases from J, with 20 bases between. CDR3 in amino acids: CASSPPQGAEYYEQYF. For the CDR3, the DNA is TGTGCCAGCAGTCCCCCCCAAGGGGCGGAATACTACGAGCAGTACTTC.

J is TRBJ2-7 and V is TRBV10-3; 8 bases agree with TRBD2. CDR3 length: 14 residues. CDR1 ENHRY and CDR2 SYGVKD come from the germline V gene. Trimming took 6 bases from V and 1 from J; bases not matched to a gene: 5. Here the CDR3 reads CAIRLSGESYEQYF. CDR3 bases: TGTGCCATCAGACTTAGCGGGGAGTCCTACGAGCAGTACTTC.

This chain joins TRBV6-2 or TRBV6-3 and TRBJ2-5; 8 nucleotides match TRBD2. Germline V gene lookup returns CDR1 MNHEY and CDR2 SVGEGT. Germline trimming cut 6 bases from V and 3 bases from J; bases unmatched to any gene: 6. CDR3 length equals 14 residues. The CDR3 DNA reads TGTGCCAGCAGCCCCGGGAGGGGGAAAGAGACCCAGTACTTC. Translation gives CASSPGRGKETQYF.

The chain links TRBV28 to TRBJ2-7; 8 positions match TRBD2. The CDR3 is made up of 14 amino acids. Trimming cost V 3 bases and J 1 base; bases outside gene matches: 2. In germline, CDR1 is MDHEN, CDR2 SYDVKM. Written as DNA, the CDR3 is TGTGCCAGCAGTTTTAAGCGGGAGTCCTACGAGCAGTACTTC. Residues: CASSFKRESYEQYF. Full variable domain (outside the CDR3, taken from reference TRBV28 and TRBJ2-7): DVKVTQSSRYLVKRTGEKVFLECVQDMDHENMFWYRQDPGLGLRLIYFSYDVKMKEKGDIPEGYSVSREKKERFSLILESASTNQTSMYLCASSFKRESYEQYFGPGTRLTVT.

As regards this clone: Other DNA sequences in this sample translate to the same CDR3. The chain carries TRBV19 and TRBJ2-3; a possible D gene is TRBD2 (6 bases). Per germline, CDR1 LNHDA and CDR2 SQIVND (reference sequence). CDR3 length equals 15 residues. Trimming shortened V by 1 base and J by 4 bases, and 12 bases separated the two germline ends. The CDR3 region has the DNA TGTGCCAGTAGTATAGCGGGAGCCGGGGCAGATACGCAGTATTTT. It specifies CASSIAGAGADTQYF.